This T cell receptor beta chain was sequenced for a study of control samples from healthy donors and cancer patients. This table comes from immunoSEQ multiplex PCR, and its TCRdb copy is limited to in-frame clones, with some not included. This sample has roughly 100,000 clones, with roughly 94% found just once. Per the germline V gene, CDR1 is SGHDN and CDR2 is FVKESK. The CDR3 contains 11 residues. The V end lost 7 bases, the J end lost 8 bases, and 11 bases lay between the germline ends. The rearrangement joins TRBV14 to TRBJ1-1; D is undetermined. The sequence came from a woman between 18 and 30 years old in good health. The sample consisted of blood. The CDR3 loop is CASTNKGEAFF. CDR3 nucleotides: TGTGCCAGCACCAACAAGGGAGAAGCTTTCTTT.